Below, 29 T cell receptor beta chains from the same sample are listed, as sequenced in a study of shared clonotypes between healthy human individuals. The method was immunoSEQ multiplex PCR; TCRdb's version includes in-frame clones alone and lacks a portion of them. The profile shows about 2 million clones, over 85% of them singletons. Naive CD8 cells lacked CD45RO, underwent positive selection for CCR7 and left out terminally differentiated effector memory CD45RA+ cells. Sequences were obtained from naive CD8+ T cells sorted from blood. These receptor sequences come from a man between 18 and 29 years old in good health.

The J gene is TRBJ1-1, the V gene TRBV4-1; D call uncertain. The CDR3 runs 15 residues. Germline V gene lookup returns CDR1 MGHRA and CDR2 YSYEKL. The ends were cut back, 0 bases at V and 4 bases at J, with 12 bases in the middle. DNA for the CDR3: TGCGCCAGCAGCCAAGAGTCCCCTTGGGGCACTGAAGCTTTCTTT. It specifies CASSQESPWGTEAFF.

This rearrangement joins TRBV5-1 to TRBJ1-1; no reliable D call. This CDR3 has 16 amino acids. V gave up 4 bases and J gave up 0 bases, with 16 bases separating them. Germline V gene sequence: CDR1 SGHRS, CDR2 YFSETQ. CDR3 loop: CASSPTLGSMNTEAFF. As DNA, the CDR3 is TGCGCCAGCAGCCCGACCCTGGGTAGCATGAACACTGAAGCTTTCTTT. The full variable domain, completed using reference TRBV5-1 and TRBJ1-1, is KAGVTQTPRYLIKTRGQQVTLSCSPISGHRSVSWYQQTPGQGLQFLFEYFSETQRNKGNFPGRFSGRQFSNSRSEMNVSTLELGDSALYLCASSPTLGSMNTEAFFGQGTRLTVV.

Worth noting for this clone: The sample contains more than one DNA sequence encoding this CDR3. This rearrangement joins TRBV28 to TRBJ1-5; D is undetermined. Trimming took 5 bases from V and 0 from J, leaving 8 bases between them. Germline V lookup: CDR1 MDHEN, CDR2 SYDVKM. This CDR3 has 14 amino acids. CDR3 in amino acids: CASSPPDSNQPQHF. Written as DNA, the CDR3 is TGTGCCAGCAGTCCCCCAGATAGCAATCAGCCCCAGCATTTT.

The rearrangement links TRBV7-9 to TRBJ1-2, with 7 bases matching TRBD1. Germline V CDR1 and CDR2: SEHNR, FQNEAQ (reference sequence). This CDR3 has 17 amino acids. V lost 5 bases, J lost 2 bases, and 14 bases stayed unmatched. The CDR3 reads CASSPRTGEMPNYGYTF. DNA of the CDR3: TGTGCCAGCAGCCCCCGAACAGGGGAAATGCCGAACTATGGCTACACCTTC. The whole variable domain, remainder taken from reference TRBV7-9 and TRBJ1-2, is DTGVSQNPRHKITKRGQNVTFRCDPISEHNRLYWYRQTLGQGPEFLTYFQNEAQLEKSRLLSDRFSAERPKGSFSTLEIQRTEQGDSAMYLCASSPRTGEMPNYGYTFGSGTRLTVV.

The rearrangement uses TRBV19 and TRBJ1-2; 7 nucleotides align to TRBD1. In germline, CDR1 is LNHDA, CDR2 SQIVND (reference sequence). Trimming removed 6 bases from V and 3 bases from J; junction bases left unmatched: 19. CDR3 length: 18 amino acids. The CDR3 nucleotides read TGTGCCAGTAGCCAAGAATCCGGGACAGTGGGCCTTTACTATGGCTACACCTTC. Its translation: CASSQESGTVGLYYGYTF.

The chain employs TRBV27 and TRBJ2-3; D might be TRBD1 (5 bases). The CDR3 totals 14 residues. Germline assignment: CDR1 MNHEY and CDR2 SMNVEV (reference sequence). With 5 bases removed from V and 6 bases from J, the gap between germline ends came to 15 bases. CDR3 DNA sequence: TGTGCCAGCAGTGCCGAGGCCAGGGTGGATACGCAGTATTTT. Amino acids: CASSAEARVDTQYF.

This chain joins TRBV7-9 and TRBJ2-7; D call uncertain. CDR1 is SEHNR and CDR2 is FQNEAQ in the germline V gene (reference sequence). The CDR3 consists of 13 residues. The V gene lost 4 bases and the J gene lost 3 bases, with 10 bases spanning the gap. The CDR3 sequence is CASSSPSRYEQYF. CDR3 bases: TGTGCCAGCAGCTCCCCCTCCCGCTACGAGCAGTACTTC.

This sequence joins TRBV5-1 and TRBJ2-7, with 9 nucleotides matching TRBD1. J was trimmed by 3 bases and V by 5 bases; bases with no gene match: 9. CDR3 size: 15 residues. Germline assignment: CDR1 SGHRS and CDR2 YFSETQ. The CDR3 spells CASSLTGQGHYEQYF. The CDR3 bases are TGCGCCAGCAGTCTTACGGGACAGGGCCACTACGAGCAGTACTTC.

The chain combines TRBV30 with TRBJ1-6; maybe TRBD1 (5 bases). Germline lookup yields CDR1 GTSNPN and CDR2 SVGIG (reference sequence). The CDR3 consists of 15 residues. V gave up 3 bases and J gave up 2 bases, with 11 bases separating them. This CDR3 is CAWSQGVTYNSPLHF. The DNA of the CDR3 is TGTGCCTGGAGCCAAGGGGTGACCTATAATTCACCCCTCCACTTT.

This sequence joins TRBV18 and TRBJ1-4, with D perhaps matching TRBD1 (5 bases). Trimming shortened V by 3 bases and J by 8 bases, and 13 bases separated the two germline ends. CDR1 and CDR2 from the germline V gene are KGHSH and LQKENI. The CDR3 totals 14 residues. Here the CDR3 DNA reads TGTGCCAGCTCACCCGGACACGGGAACGAAAAACTGTTTTTT. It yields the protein CASSPGHGNEKLFF.

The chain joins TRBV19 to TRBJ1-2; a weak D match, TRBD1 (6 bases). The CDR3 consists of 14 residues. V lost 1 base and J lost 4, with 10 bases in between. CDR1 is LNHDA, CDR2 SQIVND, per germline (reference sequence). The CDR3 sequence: CASSIAVQGYGYTF. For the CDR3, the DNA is TGTGCCAGTAGTATAGCTGTACAGGGCTATGGCTACACCTTC. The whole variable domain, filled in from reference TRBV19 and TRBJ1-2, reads DGGITQSPKYLFRKEGQNVTLSCEQNLNHDAMYWYRQDPGQGLRLIYYSQIVNDFQKGDIAEGYSVSREKKESFPLTVTSAQKNPTAFYLCASSIAVQGYGYTFGSGTRLTVV.

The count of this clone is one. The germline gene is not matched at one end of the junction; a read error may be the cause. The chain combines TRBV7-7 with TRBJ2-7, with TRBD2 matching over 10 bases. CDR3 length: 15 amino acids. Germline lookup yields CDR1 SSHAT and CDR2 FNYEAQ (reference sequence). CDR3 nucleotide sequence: TGTGCTAGCAGCTTGGCTAGCGGGAGCGACTACGAGCAGTACTTC. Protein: CASSLASGSDYEQYF.

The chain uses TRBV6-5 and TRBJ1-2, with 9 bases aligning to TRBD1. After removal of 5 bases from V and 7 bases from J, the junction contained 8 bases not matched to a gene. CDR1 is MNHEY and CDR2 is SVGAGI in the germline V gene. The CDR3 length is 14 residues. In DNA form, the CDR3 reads TGTGCCAGCAGTATAACCGGGACAGGGTTTGGCTACACCTTC. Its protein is CASSITGTGFGYTF.

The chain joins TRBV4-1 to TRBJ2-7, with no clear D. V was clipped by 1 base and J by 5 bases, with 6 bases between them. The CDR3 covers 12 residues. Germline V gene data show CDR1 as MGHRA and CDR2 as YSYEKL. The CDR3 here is CASSQVRHEQYF. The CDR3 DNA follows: TGCGCCAGCAGCCAAGTTCGACACGAGCAGTACTTC.

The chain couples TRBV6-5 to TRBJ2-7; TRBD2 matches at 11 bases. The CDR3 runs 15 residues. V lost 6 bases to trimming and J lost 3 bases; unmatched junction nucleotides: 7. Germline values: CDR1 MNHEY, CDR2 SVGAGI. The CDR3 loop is CASRQGLADLYEQYF. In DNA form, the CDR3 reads TGTGCCAGCAGGCAGGGACTAGCGGACCTCTACGAGCAGTACTTC.

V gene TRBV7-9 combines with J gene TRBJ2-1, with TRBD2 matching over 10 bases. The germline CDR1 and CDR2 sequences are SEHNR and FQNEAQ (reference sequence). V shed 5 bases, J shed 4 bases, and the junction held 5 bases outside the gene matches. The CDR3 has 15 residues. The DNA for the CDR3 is TGTGCCAGCAGCCAAAAGGGACTAGCGTACAATGAGCAGTTCTTC. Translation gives CASSQKGLAYNEQFF.

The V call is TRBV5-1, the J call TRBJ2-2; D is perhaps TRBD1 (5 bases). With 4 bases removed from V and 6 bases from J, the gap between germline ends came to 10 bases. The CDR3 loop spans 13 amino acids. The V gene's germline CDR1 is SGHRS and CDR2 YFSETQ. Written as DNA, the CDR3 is TGCGCCAGCAGCGTCCAAGGGGCCGGGGAGCTGTTTTTT. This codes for CASSVQGAGELFF.

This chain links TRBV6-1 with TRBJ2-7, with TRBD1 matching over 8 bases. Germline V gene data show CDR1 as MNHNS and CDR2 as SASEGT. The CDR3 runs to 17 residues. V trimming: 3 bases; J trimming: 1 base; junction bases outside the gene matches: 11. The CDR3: CASSDGQGALISYEQYF. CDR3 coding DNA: TGTGCCAGCAGTGATGGACAGGGAGCCCTTATTTCCTACGAGCAGTACTTC.

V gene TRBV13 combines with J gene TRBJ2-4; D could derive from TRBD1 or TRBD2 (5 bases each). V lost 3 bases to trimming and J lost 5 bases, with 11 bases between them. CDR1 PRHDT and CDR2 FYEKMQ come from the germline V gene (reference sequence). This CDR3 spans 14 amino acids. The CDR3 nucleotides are TGTGCCAGCAGCTTTGGTCGAGGGGAAAACATTCAGTACTTC. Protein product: CASSFGRGENIQYF.

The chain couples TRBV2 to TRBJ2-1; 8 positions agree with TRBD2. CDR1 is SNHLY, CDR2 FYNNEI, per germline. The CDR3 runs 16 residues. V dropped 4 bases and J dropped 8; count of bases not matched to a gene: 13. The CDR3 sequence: CASSGLAGSAPDEQFF. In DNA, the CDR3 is TGTGCCAGCAGTGGCTTAGCGGGGTCCGCACCAGATGAGCAGTTCTTC.

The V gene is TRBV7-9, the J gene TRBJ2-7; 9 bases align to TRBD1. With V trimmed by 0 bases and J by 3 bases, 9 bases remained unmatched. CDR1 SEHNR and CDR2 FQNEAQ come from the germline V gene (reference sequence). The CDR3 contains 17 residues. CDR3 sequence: CASSLASPGQGHYEQYF. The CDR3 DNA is TGTGCCAGCAGCTTAGCGTCCCCCGGACAGGGGCACTACGAGCAGTACTTC.

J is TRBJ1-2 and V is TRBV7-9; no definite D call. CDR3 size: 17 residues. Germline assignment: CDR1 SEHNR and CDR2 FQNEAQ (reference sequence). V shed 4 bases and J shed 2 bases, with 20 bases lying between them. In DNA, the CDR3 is TGTGCCAGCAGCTCCTCCGGGTCCCAGACTTTCAACTATGGCTACACCTTC. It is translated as CASSSSGSQTFNYGYTF.

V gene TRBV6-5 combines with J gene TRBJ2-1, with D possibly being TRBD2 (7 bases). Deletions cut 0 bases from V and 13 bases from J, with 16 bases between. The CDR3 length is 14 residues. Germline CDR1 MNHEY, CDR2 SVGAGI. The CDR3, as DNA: TGTGCCAGCAGTTACTCGGGGGGGCTGGGAGAACAGTTCTTC. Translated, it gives CASSYSGGLGEQFF.

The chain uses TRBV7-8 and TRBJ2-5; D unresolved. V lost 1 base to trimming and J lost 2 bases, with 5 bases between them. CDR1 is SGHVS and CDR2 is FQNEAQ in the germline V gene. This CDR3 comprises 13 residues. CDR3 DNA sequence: TGTGCCAGCAGCTTAGGGTCTCAAGAGACCCAGTACTTC. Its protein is CASSLGSQETQYF.

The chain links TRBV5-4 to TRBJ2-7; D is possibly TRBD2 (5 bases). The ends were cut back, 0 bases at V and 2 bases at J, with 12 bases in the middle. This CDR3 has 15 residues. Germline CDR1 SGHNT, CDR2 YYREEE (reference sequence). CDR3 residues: CASSLVVSEAYEQYF. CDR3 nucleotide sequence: TGTGCCAGCAGCTTGGTAGTTAGCGAAGCCTACGAGCAGTACTTC.

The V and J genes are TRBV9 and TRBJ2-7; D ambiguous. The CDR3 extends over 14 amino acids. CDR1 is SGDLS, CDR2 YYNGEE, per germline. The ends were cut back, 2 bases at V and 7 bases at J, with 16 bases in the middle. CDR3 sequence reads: CASSVSGSTGEQYF. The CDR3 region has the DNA TGTGCCAGCAGCGTTAGTGGCTCCACTGGGGAGCAGTACTTC.

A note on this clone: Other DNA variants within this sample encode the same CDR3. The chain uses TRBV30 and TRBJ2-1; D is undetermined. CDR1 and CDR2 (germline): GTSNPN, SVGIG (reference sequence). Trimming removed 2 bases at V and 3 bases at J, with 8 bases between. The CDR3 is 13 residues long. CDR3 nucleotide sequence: TGTGCCTGGAGTCAACCTAACTACAATGAGCAGTTCTTC. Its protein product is CAWSQPNYNEQFF.

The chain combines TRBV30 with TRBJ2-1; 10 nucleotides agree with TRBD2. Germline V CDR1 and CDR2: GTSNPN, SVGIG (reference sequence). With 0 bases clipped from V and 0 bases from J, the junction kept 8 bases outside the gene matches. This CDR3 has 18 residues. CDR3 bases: TGTGCCTGGAGTGTACTACTAGCGGGACGGAGCTCCTACAATGAGCAGTTCTTC. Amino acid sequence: CAWSVLLAGRSSYNEQFF.

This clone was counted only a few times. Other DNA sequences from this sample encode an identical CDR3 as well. CDR3 nucleotide sequence: TGCGCCAGCAGCTTCGGGACAGGGGCCTACGAGCAGTACTTC. Translating gives CASSFGTGAYEQYF. The chain joins TRBV5-1 to TRBJ2-7; 10 bases fit TRBD1. In germline, CDR1 is SGHRS, CDR2 YFSETQ. J gave up 2 bases and V 2 bases, and 1 base lay outside the gene matches. The CDR3 contains 14 residues.